The 30 T cell receptor beta chains below all came from one sample that was sequenced in a study of blood T cell repertoires in COVID-19. The data were produced by immunoSEQ multiplex PCR, yet TCRdb's version contains in-frame clones alone and is incomplete. Here the sample spans under 200,000 clones, about 85% being singletons. The source material was peripheral blood. The origin of the receptors is a man aged 55 to 70 with active or convalescent COVID-19.

The CDR3 is CASSGRRIYGYTF. The CDR3 DNA reads as TGTGCCAGCAGTGGCCGGAGGATCTATGGCTACACCTTC. The genes are TRBV2 and TRBJ1-2; the D is unclear. The germline gives CDR1 SNHLY, CDR2 FYNNEI. CDR3 length: 13 amino acids. Between the trimmed V and J ends, which lost 4 bases and 4 bases, there was a span of 10 bases.

The J gene is TRBJ2-2, the V gene TRBV7-9; D gene uncertain. The CDR3 is 14 amino acids. CDR1 SEHNR and CDR2 FQNEAQ come from the germline V gene (reference sequence). The V end was cut by 6 bases, the J end by 2 bases, with 10 bases between. CDR3 region: CASRSRTNTGELFF. The DNA of the CDR3 is TGTGCCAGCAGATCCCGAACTAACACCGGGGAGCTGTTTTTT.

The chain has TRBV6-5 and TRBJ1-1, with D possibly being TRBD1 (6 bases). The CDR3 runs 15 residues. CDR1 and CDR2 from the germline V gene are MNHEY and SVGAGI. V lost 10 bases, J lost 1 base, and 19 bases lay in between. The chain's CDR3 is CATLPVTGQNTEAFF. CDR3 nucleotide sequence: TGTGCCACCCTCCCAGTGACAGGCCAGAACACTGAAGCTTTCTTT.

The CDR3 reads CASSGTSGVKTQYF. DNA of the CDR3: TGTGCCAGCAGTGGAACTAGCGGGGTGAAGACCCAGTACTTC. The chain links TRBV2 to TRBJ2-5; TRBD2 matches at 10 bases. V trimming: 4 bases; J trimming: 6 bases; junction bases outside the gene matches: 5. The CDR3 sequence is 14 residues long. Germline CDR1 reads SNHLY; CDR2 reads FYNNEI.

V is TRBV1 and J is TRBJ2-2; TRBD2, the table's D call, was not compared with the DNA. TRBV1 is designated a pseudogene. There are 22 residues in the CDR3. CDR3 sequence reads: CTSSQGGSPHRGAPTPTGELFF. The DNA for the CDR3 is TGCACCAGCAGCCAAGGAGGCTCGCCACACCGGGGGGCTCCCACCCCCACCGGGGAGCTGTTTTTT.

This chain uses TRBV6-4 with TRBJ2-6; tentatively, D is TRBD1 (6 bases). The CDR3 length is 18 residues. The V gene's germline CDR1 is MRHNA and CDR2 SNTAGT. V lost 2 bases, J lost 1 base, and 15 bases lay in between. The CDR3 nucleotides read TGTGCCAGCAGTGACCAGGGGCTCCCACTATCTGGGGCCAACGTCCTGACTTTC. Translated: CASSDQGLPLSGANVLTF.

The gene calls are TRBV19 and TRBJ2-7; tentative D call: TRBD1 (7 bases). V lost 4 bases to trimming and J lost 2 bases, with 21 bases between them. Germline CDR1 LNHDA, CDR2 SQIVND (reference sequence). The CDR3 totals 17 residues. The DNA for the CDR3 is TGTGCCAGTAGTAAAACTAGGGGCGGGACAGAAACCTACGAGCAGTACTTC. Its translation: CASSKTRGGTETYEQYF.

The V and J genes are TRBV10-3 and TRBJ2-1; the match to TRBD2 covers 8 bases. J gave up 4 bases and V 7 bases, and 3 bases lay outside the gene matches. Germline values: CDR1 ENHRY, CDR2 SYGVKD. The CDR3 totals 13 residues. CDR3 in DNA: TGTGCCATCAACGGGGGGGCGTACAATGAGCAGTTCTTC. Amino acid sequence: CAINGGAYNEQFF.

CDR3 sequence (DNA): TGTGCCAGCAGCTTAAGGGGGAGTGGGGCCAACGTCCTGACTTTC. This encodes CASSLRGSGANVLTF. This rearrangement joins TRBV11-1 to TRBJ2-6; D is possibly TRBD1 (6 bases). V gave up 2 bases and J gave up 3 bases, with 8 bases separating them. This CDR3 is built from 15 residues. CDR1 is SGHAT, CDR2 FQDESV, per germline (reference sequence).

The genes are TRBV4-2 and TRBJ1-1, with a tentative D call TRBD1 (5 bases). In germline, CDR1 is LGHNA, CDR2 YNFKEQ. The CDR3 has 14 amino acids. Between the trimmed V and J ends, which lost 5 bases and 4 bases, there was a span of 14 bases. The CDR3 here is CASSGGVEGTEAFF. The CDR3 coding sequence is TGTGCCAGCAGCGGGGGGGTAGAGGGCACTGAAGCTTTCTTT.

The CDR3 protein is CASSEGSALGGYTF. CDR3 nucleotides: TGTGCCAGCAGTGAAGGCTCAGCCCTCGGGGGCTACACCTTC. The chain is built from TRBV6-1 and TRBJ1-2; D remains ambiguous. The V and J ends lost 1 base and 8 bases respectively, with 14 bases between them. In germline, CDR1 is MNHNS, CDR2 SASEGT. The CDR3 has 14 amino acids.

The chain has TRBV6-5 and TRBJ2-7; D not certain. Trimming shortened V by 1 base and J by 1 base, and 11 bases separated the two germline ends. CDR1 and CDR2 from the germline V gene are MNHEY and SVGAGI. This CDR3 is 15 amino acids long. CDR3 nucleotide sequence: TGTGCCAGCAGTTACTTCGCAGATCCTTCCTACGAGCAGTACTTC. Amino acid sequence: CASSYFADPSYEQYF.

This clone appeared once. The chain is built from TRBV29-1 and TRBJ1-2, with a tentative D call TRBD1 (6 bases). This CDR3 has 12 residues. V shed 4 bases and J shed 3 bases, with 9 bases lying between them. Germline V gives CDR1 SQVTM, CDR2 ANQGSEA. CDR3 amino acids: CSVVGGDYGYTF. In nucleotides, the CDR3 is TGCAGCGTTGTAGGGGGGGACTATGGCTACACCTTC.

The chain carries TRBV27 and TRBJ2-5; TRBD1 aligns across 7 bases. The CDR3 totals 16 residues. J was trimmed by 2 bases and V by 4 bases; bases with no gene match: 10. CDR1 and CDR2 from the germline V gene are MNHEY and SMNVEV (reference sequence). The CDR3 is CASSSGPGTAQETQYF. The CDR3 region has the DNA TGTGCCAGCAGTTCTGGTCCCGGGACAGCTCAAGAGACCCAGTACTTC.

The chain combines TRBV12-2 with TRBJ1-2; TRBD1, the table's D call, lacks a check against the DNA. TRBV12-2 is assigned pseudogene status. The CDR3 covers 16 residues. DNA of the CDR3: TGTGCAAGTCGCTTAGGAGGACACCTTCGGGACTATGGCTACACCTTC. Residues: CASRLGGHLRDYGYTF.

In regard to this clone: The same CDR3 can be traced to other DNA sequences in this sample. The chain links TRBV7-2 to TRBJ1-2; 8 positions agree with TRBD1. The CDR3 is 13 amino acids. V lost 5 bases to trimming and J lost 4 bases; unmatched junction nucleotides: 3. Germline values: CDR1 SGHTA, CDR2 FQGNSA. CDR3 sequence: CASSLDRGYGYTF. CDR3 sequence (DNA): TGTGCCAGCAGCCTAGACAGGGGCTATGGCTACACCTTC.

The chain couples TRBV6-6 to TRBJ1-5, with 7 bases aligning to TRBD1. Per germline, CDR1 MNHNY and CDR2 SVGAGI (reference sequence). The CDR3 consists of 14 residues. V shed 6 bases, J shed 9 bases, and the junction held 11 bases outside the gene matches. The CDR3 coding sequence is TGTGCCAGCAGCCCACGACAGGGAGCAATGCCCCAGCATTTT. It encodes CASSPRQGAMPQHF.

The chain recombines TRBV7-9 with TRBJ2-3, with D perhaps matching TRBD2 (7 bases). V dropped 5 bases and J dropped 0 bases, with 15 bases sitting between them. Germline CDR1 and CDR2: SEHNR and FQNEAQ (reference sequence). The CDR3 loop spans 16 amino acids. The CDR3 DNA sequence: TGTGCCAGCAGCAGCGGAGAGGGGGGGAGCACAGATACGCAGTATTTT. Protein sequence: CASSSGEGGSTDTQYF. The full variable domain, its missing parts supplied by reference TRBV7-9 and TRBJ2-3, is DTGVSQNPRHKITKRGQNVTFRCDPISEHNRLYWYRQTLGQGPEFLTYFQNEAQLEKSRLLSDRFSAERPKGSFSTLEIQRTEQGDSAMYLCASSSGEGGSTDTQYFGPGTRLTVL.

This chain joins TRBV5-4 and TRBJ2-7, with a possible D match to TRBD1 (5 bases). V was cut by 7 bases and J by 1 base, with 18 bases left in between. This CDR3 has 15 amino acids. Germline V gives CDR1 SGHNT, CDR2 YYREEE (reference sequence). CDR3 in DNA: TGTGCCAGCGGAAGTCAGGGTGGCGGTTCCTACGAGCAGTACTTC. This translates into CASGSQGGGSYEQYF.

The chain carries TRBV10-3 and TRBJ1-2, with D possibly being TRBD1 (6 bases). Between the trimmed V and J ends, which lost 9 bases and 4 bases, there was a span of 9 bases. This CDR3 has 11 residues. Per germline, CDR1 ENHRY and CDR2 SYGVKD. The CDR3 loop reads CAIQGGYGYTF. DNA for the CDR3: TGTGCCATACAGGGTGGCTATGGCTACACCTTC.

The rearrangement links TRBV3-1 (or the pseudogene TRBV3-2) to TRBJ2-1; TRBD2 agrees at 7 bases. The V gene end was trimmed by 4 bases and the J gene end by 3 bases; junction bases not matched to a gene: 6. The CDR3 sequence is 15 residues long. Germline values: CDR1 LGHDT, CDR2 YNNKEL (reference sequence). CDR3 DNA sequence: TGTGCCAGCAGCCTCCTTAGCGGGTTCTACAATGAGCAGTTCTTC. Its protein is CASSLLSGFYNEQFF.

The chain uses TRBV19 and TRBJ1-3, with D maybe TRBD1 (6 bases). This CDR3 spans 15 amino acids. Per the germline V gene, CDR1 is LNHDA and CDR2 is SQIVND (reference sequence). The V and J ends lost 4 bases and 0 bases respectively, with 10 bases between them. The CDR3 region has the DNA TGTGCCAGTAGTAGAGGACAGAGCTCTGGAAACACCATATATTTT. This sequence encodes CASSRGQSSGNTIYF.

The chain recombines TRBV6-5 with TRBJ2-7, with 7 bases identical to TRBD1. This CDR3 spans 14 amino acids. CDR1 is MNHEY and CDR2 is SVGAGI in the germline V gene. The J segment lost 7 bases and the V segment lost 10 bases, leaving 16 bases of the junction unmatched. The CDR3 DNA sequence: TGTGCCATCTTGGGACAGACCGGGATGGGTGAGCAGTACTTC. Translated, it gives CAILGQTGMGEQYF.

The chain combines TRBV12-3 or TRBV12-4 with TRBJ1-1; D unclear. Trimming stripped 1 base from V and 4 bases from J, with 7 bases between. The CDR3 extends over 13 amino acids. CDR3: CASSLGRFTEAFF. The CDR3 coding sequence is TGTGCCAGCAGTTTAGGGCGGTTCACTGAAGCTTTCTTT.

The rearrangement joins TRBV30 to TRBJ2-1; 10 positions agree with TRBD1. With V trimmed by 4 bases and J by 8 bases, 8 bases remained unmatched. The CDR3 has 14 residues. CDR1 GTSNPN and CDR2 SVGIG come from the germline V gene (reference sequence). This CDR3 is CAWNRKDRGDEQFF. The CDR3, as DNA: TGTGCCTGGAACAGGAAGGACAGGGGGGATGAGCAGTTCTTC.

This clone occurred a few times. V is TRBV19 and J is TRBJ2-4, with TRBD1 identical over 8 bases. The junction had 8 bases not matched to a gene; V was cut back by 5 bases and J by 8 bases. This CDR3 has 14 residues. Germline CDR1 is LNHDA and CDR2 is SQIVND (reference sequence). The CDR3 DNA reads as TGTGCCAGTAGTTCGACAGGGGCCAGGGACATTCAGTACTTC. Its protein is CASSSTGARDIQYF. Filled out from reference TRBV19 and TRBJ2-4, the complete variable domain reads DGGITQSPKYLFRKEGQNVTLSCEQNLNHDAMYWYRQDPGQGLRLIYYSQIVNDFQKGDIAEGYSVSREKKESFPLTVTSAQKNPTAFYLCASSSTGARDIQYFGAGTRLSVL.

The chain has TRBV10-3 and TRBJ1-2; D may be TRBD1 (5 bases). The CDR3 length is 14 residues. Trimming left V 2 bases short and J 6 bases short, with 13 bases between. Per germline, CDR1 ENHRY and CDR2 SYGVKD. The chain's CDR3 is CAISEARGPDGYTF. CDR3 nucleotide sequence: TGTGCCATCAGTGAGGCTAGGGGCCCTGATGGCTACACCTTC.

The chain couples TRBV19 to TRBJ1-1; D is unclear. Germline CDR1 is LNHDA and CDR2 is SQIVND (reference sequence). CDR3 size: 18 residues. Trimming left V 7 bases short and J 1 base short, with 25 bases between. The CDR3 DNA reads as TGTGCCAGTATCCCGAATCAAGGGAGCCAAAATGCGAACACTGAAGCTTTCTTT. This gives the protein CASIPNQGSQNANTEAFF.

In its sample, this clone was seen once. The chain couples TRBV7-5 to TRBJ1-5; whether TRBD1, the table's D call, matches the DNA was not checked. TRBV7-5 is marked as a pseudogene. The CDR3 has 20 residues. The CDR3 DNA sequence: TGTGTCAGAAGCCCCAGTTGGGGGACAGGGGTCATGGGCCGCAATCAGCCCCAGCATTTT. Translation gives CVRSPSWGTGVMGRNQPQHF.

The chain is built from TRBV19 and TRBJ1-5, with D perhaps TRBD1 (5 bases). The CDR3 spans 16 residues. Trimming left V 0 bases short and J 8 bases short, with 17 bases between. Germline CDR1 reads LNHDA; CDR2 reads SQIVND (reference sequence). CDR3 region: CASSIDLFRRAEPQHF. In DNA, the CDR3 is TGTGCCAGTAGTATAGATCTATTTCGCAGGGCAGAGCCCCAGCATTTT.